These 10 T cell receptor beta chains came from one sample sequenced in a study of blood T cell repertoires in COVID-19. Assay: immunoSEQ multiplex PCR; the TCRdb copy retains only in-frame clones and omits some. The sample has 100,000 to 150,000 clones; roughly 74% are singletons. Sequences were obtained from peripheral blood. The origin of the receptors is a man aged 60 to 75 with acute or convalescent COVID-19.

The CDR3 nucleotides read TGTGCCAGCTCACCACCAGGGACAGGGGGTTCCTACGAGCAGTACTTC. Amino acid sequence: CASSPPGTGGSYEQYF. This rearrangement joins TRBV18 to TRBJ2-7; 11 positions agree with TRBD1. Germline V lookup: CDR1 KGHSH, CDR2 LQKENI. The J segment lost 1 base and the V segment lost 0 bases, leaving 2 bases of the junction unmatched. The CDR3 extends over 16 amino acids.

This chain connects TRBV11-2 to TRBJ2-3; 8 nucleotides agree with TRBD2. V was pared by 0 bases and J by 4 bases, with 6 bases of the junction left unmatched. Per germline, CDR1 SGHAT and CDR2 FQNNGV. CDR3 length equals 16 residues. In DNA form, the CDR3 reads TGTGCCAGCAGCTTAGACCACGGGGGGGCCGCAGATACGCAGTATTTT. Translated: CASSLDHGGAADTQYF.

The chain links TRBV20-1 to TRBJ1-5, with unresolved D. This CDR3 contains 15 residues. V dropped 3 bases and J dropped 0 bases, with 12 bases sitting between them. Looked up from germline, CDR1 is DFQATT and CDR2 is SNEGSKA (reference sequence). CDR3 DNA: TGCAGTGCTAGTAATTCCACTTATAGCAATCAGCCCCAGCATTTT. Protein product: CSASNSTYSNQPQHF.

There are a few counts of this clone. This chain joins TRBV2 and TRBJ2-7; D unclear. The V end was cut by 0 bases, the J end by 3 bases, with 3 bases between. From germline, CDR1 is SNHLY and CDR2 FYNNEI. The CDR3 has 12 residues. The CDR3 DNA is TGTGCCAGCAGTGAAGCCGGCTACGAGCAGTACTTC. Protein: CASSEAGYEQYF.

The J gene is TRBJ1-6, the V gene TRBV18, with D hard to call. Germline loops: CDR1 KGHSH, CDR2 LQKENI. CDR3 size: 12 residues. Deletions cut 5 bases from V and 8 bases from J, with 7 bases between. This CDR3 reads CASSSGDSPLHF. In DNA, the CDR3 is TGTGCCAGCTCATCCGGGGATTCACCCCTCCACTTT.

CDR3 in amino acids: CASSAGNYGYTF. CDR3 bases: TGTGCCAGCAGCGCAGGGAACTATGGCTACACCTTC. The chain carries TRBV5-4 and TRBJ1-2; the D gene is possibly TRBD1 (5 bases). CDR1 and CDR2 (germline): SGHNT, YYREEE (reference sequence). The CDR3 covers 12 residues. V was clipped by 4 bases and J by 2 bases, with 6 bases between them.

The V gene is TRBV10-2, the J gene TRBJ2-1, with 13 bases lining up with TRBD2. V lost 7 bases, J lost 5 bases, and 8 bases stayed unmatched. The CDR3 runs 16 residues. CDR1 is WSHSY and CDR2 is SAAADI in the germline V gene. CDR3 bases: TGCGCCAGCACAACTAGCGGGAGGGCCCTCGACAATGAGCAGTTCTTC. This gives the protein CASTTSGRALDNEQFF.

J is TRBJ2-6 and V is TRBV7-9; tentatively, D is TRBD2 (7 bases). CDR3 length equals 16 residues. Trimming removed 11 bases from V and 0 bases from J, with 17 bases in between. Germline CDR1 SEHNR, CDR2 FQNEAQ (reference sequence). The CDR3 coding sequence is TGTGCCCGGGGGGCAGACTTTTACTCTGGGGCCAACGTCCTGACTTTC. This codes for CARGADFYSGANVLTF.

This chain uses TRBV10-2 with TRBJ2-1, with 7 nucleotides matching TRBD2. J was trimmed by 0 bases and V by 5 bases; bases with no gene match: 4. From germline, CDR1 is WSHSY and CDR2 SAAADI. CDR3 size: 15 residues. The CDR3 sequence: CASSWRERSYNEQFF. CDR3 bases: TGCGCCAGCAGTTGGCGGGAGCGCTCCTACAATGAGCAGTTCTTC.

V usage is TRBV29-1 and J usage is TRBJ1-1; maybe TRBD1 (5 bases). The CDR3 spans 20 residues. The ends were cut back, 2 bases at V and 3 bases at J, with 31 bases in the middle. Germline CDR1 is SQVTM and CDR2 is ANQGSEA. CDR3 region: CSVEQCGMDTNSERDTEAFF. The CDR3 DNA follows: TGCAGCGTTGAACAATGTGGGATGGACACCAACAGCGAACGGGACACTGAAGCTTTCTTT.